Following are 26 T cell receptor beta chains from one sample sequenced in a study of post-analysis software for immune sequencing data. The study's findings and limits: Patients carried 5 or 6 TRBV segments more frequently than controls did, and TRBV5-6, TRBV5-1 and TRBV20-1 were among them.

Prepared libraries of TCR beta cDNA carried unique molecular identifiers. TCRdb reprocessed the PCR reads with MiXCR, giving one entry per CDR3 protein. The sample holds a few hundred thousand distinct CDR3 sequences, about 38% seen once. These receptors' targets are unknown. What was sequenced was blood. The origin of the receptors is a girl aged 5-17 years with multiple sclerosis.

J is TRBJ1-5 and V is TRBV20-1; TRBD1 agrees at 7 bases. Germline-derived CDR1 and CDR2 are DFQATT and SNEGSKA (reference sequence). The CDR3 totals 15 residues. V lost 0 bases, J lost 1 base, and 3 bases stayed unmatched. Here the CDR3 DNA reads TGCAGTGCTAGAGATCGCAGGGGGAGCAATCAGCCCCAGCATTTT. This translates into CSARDRRGSNQPQHF.

This clonotype was found many times. The DNA for the CDR3 is TGTGCCAGCAGTTTCGGCGGCCCTAATCAGCCCCAGCATTTT. Its protein is CASSFGGPNQPQHF. This chain joins TRBV12-3 or TRBV12-4 and TRBJ1-5; D remains ambiguous. The CDR3 contains 14 residues. Trimming shortened V by 3 bases and J by 4 bases, and 10 bases separated the two germline ends.

The sample holds many counts of this clonotype. This sequence joins TRBV7-8 and TRBJ2-7; 13 bases agree with TRBD2. Germline V gives CDR1 SGHVS, CDR2 FQNEAQ. The CDR3 totals 17 residues. Germline trimming cut 5 bases from V and 3 bases from J; bases unmatched to any gene: 10. The CDR3 here is CASSREWTSGSIYEQYF. The CDR3 DNA reads TGTGCCAGCAGCCGAGAGTGGACTAGCGGGAGTATCTACGAGCAGTACTTC.

V is TRBV6-5 and J is TRBJ1-1, with TRBD1 as a possible D gene (5 bases). Looked up from germline, CDR1 is MNHEY and CDR2 is SVGAGI. Trimming pared 8 bases from V and 4 bases from J, leaving 17 bases between. The CDR3 totals 14 residues. CDR3 protein: CASGGKIGSTEAFF. Written as DNA, the CDR3 is TGTGCCAGCGGGGGGAAAATAGGAAGCACTGAAGCTTTCTTT.

This clonotype was recorded many times. CDR3 coding DNA: TGTGCCAGCAGCCAAGATCCCATCAGGGACTATGGCTACACCTTC. Amino acid sequence: CASSQDPIRDYGYTF. The gene calls are TRBV3-1 and TRBJ1-2; maybe TRBD1 (5 bases). The V gene lost 0 bases and the J gene lost 3 bases, with 11 bases spanning the gap. Germline CDR1 and CDR2: LGHDT and YNNKEL (reference sequence). This CDR3 comprises 15 residues.

Comment on this clonotype: A junction end diverges from the germline sequence, so it may reflect a read error. The genes are TRBV27 and TRBJ2-7, with TRBD1 as a possible D gene (6 bases). The J call may be wrong; the DNA end is better matched by TRBJ2-5. In germline, CDR1 is MNHEY, CDR2 SMNVEV (reference sequence). The CDR3 consists of 12 residues. This chain's CDR3 is CAGRTGWETQYF. The CDR3 DNA reads as TGTGCCGGCAGAACAGGGTGGGAGACCCAGTACTTC.

Comment on this clonotype: One base away lies a much larger clone, so this may be a sequencing read error. DNA for the CDR3: TGCGCCAGCAGCCAAGAGCGGACAGGGGGAGATACGCAGTGTTTT. This sequence encodes CASSQERTGGDTQCF. This sequence joins TRBV4-1 and TRBJ2-3; TRBD1 aligns across 10 bases. The CDR3 contains 15 residues. CDR1 and CDR2 (germline): MGHRA, YSYEKL.

For the CDR3, the DNA is TGTGCCAGCAGCTTCCGGGAATCCTACGAGCAGTACTTC. Translated: CASSFRESYEQYF. This sequence joins TRBV7-2 and TRBJ2-7, with D tentatively TRBD2 (5 bases). The CDR3 totals 13 residues. Germline CDR1 is SGHTA and CDR2 is FQGNSA. Trimming removed 3 bases from V and 1 base from J, with 7 bases in between.

This clonotype was seen only once. The genes are TRBV3-1 and TRBJ1-5; D gene unclear. CDR1 LGHDT and CDR2 YNNKEL come from the germline V gene (reference sequence). Trimming stripped 0 bases from V and 7 bases from J, with 7 bases between. This CDR3 has 13 residues. CDR3 region: CASSQETGQPQHF. For the CDR3, the DNA is TGTGCCAGCAGCCAAGAGACCGGACAGCCCCAGCATTTT.

The chain has TRBV4-1 and TRBJ2-7; possible D gene TRBD2, 7 bases. Deletions cut 0 bases from V and 7 bases from J, with 10 bases between. The CDR3 covers 13 residues. Per germline, CDR1 MGHRA and CDR2 YSYEKL. CDR3 bases: TGCGCCAGCAGCCAAGAAGGGGGGGATGAGCAGTACTTC. Protein: CASSQEGGDEQYF.

The chain is built from TRBV5-1 and TRBJ2-5, with D possibly being TRBD1 (6 bases). The V end was cut by 0 bases, the J end by 5 bases, with 14 bases between. The germline V gene encodes CDR1 SGHRS and CDR2 YFSETQ. CDR3 length equals 15 residues. The CDR3 coding sequence is TGCGCCAGCAGCTTGGCGCAGGGGCCAGGGGAGACCCAGTACTTC. This encodes CASSLAQGPGETQYF.

Regarding this clonotype: A much larger clone is a single base away; this may be a read error. The V and J genes are TRBV7-2 and TRBJ2-1, with 11 bases matching TRBD2. The CDR3 extends over 16 amino acids. Germline loops: CDR1 SGHTA, CDR2 FQGNSA. CDR3 sequence: CAGSLASSGRFNEQFF. The CDR3 DNA reads as TGTGCCGGCAGCTTAGCATCTAGCGGGAGGTTCAATGAGCAGTTCTTC.

This clonotype has at least ten counts. The chain recombines TRBV5-1 with TRBJ2-5; 9 bases map to TRBD1. CDR1 and CDR2 from the germline V gene are SGHRS and YFSETQ. V shed 0 bases, J shed 4 bases, and the junction held 13 bases outside the gene matches. The CDR3 contains 18 residues. The DNA for the CDR3 is TGCGCCAGCAGCTTGGCCAGGACAGGGGTCGTAGTGCGAGAGACCCAGTACTTC. Protein sequence: CASSLARTGVVVRETQYF.

The sample holds many counts of this clonotype. This chain connects TRBV20-1 to TRBJ2-5; the D is unclear. This CDR3 is 12 amino acids long. The V gene lost 5 bases and the J gene lost 1 base, with 8 bases spanning the gap. In germline, CDR1 is DFQATT, CDR2 SNEGSKA (reference sequence). The CDR3 DNA sequence: TGCAGTGCTCGACGGGCCCAAGAGACCCAGTACTTC. Translation: CSARRAQETQYF.

J is TRBJ2-1 and V is TRBV6-5; D is uncertain. The V end lost 6 bases, the J end lost 5 bases, and 17 bases lay between the germline ends. CDR1 is MNHEY and CDR2 is SVGAGI in the germline V gene. The CDR3 is 15 residues long. CDR3 DNA: TGTGCCAGCAGGAAAACCAGCGCACCAAACAATGAGCAGTTCTTC. Protein: CASRKTSAPNNEQFF.

This clonotype was observed at least ten times. The CDR3 protein is CASSFEGAQYF. DNA of the CDR3: TGTGCCAGCAGCTTTGAGGGGGCCCAGTACTTC. The chain recombines TRBV7-9 with TRBJ2-4; 7 nucleotides line up with TRBD1. The germline V gene has CDR1 SEHNR and CDR2 FQNEAQ (reference sequence). Trimming at V came to 3 bases and at J to 13 bases, leaving 3 bases not matched to a gene. CDR3 length: 11 amino acids.

This rearrangement joins TRBV5-1 to TRBJ2-7, with D hard to call. There are 15 residues in the CDR3. The V end lost 2 bases, the J end lost 6 bases, and 18 bases lay between the germline ends. Germline loops: CDR1 SGHRS, CDR2 YFSETQ. The CDR3 region is CASSLRENSLREQYF. CDR3 DNA: TGCGCCAGCAGCTTAAGAGAAAACTCGCTACGCGAGCAGTACTTC.

This clonotype was detected only a few times. V is TRBV15 and J is TRBJ2-2; D possibly corresponds to TRBD2 (7 bases). The V gene lost 4 bases and the J gene lost 6 bases, with 15 bases spanning the gap. Germline lookup yields CDR1 LNHNV and CDR2 YYDKDF (reference sequence). CDR3 length equals 15 residues. The CDR3: CATSTRGGRSGELFF. CDR3 nucleotides: TGTGCCACCAGCACTAGGGGGGGAAGATCCGGGGAGCTGTTTTTT. Combining the CDR3 with reference TRBV15 and TRBJ2-2 gives the whole variable domain DAMVIQNPRYQVTQFGKPVTLSCSQTLNHNVMYWYQQKSSQAPKLLFHYYDKDFNNEADTPDNFQSRRPNTSFCFLDIRSPGLGDTAMYLCATSTRGGRSGELFFGEGSRLTVL.

The chain links TRBV18 to TRBJ2-7, with D possibly being TRBD2 (5 bases). Near its end, the DNA agrees better with TRBJ2-5, so the J call may be wrong. Germline values: CDR1 KGHSH, CDR2 LQKENI. This CDR3 contains 13 residues. For the CDR3, the DNA is TGTGCCAGCTCACCACTTGAGGGAGAGACCCAGTACTTC. It translates to CASSPLEGETQYF.

This clonotype occurred many times. V is TRBV5-6 and J is TRBJ2-7; D is ambiguous. Per the germline V gene, CDR1 is SGHDT and CDR2 is YYEEEE. Trimming shortened V by 0 bases and J by 3 bases, and 13 bases separated the two germline ends. The CDR3 runs 15 residues. The CDR3 DNA reads TGTGCCAGCAGCTTGGGTGGTGGGGATTACTACGAGCAGTACTTC. As protein: CASSLGGGDYYEQYF.

This clonotype was detected many times. The genes are TRBV5-6 and TRBJ1-1, with D possibly TRBD1 on 6 matching bases. V lost 4 bases and J lost 1, with 11 bases in between. Germline lookup yields CDR1 SGHDT and CDR2 YYEEEE. The CDR3 extends over 14 amino acids. CDR3 residues: CASSIAGANTEAFF. CDR3 nucleotide sequence: TGTGCCAGCAGCATTGCAGGGGCGAACACTGAAGCTTTCTTT.

This clonotype was recorded a few times. This may arise from a read error, as a much more abundant clone is one base away. V usage is TRBV25-1 and J usage is TRBJ2-5; TRBD2 aligns across 10 bases. Trimming cost V 3 bases and J 11 bases; bases outside gene matches: 18. The CDR3 extends over 17 amino acids. Germline CDR1 is MGHDK and CDR2 is SYGVNS. CDR3 sequence reads: CASSEPSGSRRNNEQYF. CDR3 sequence (DNA): TGTGCCAGCAGTGAGCCTAGCGGGAGTCGGCGGAACAATGAGCAGTACTTC.

The table lists this clonotype with many counts. The chain uses TRBV7-3 and TRBJ2-4; D is possibly TRBD1 or TRBD2 (5 bases each). Looked up from germline, CDR1 is SGHTA and CDR2 is FQGTGA. CDR3 length: 12 residues. V was cut by 3 bases and J by 14 bases, with 14 bases left in between. Here the CDR3 DNA reads TGTGCCAGCAGCTTGCCAGAGGGGCTAAAGTACTTC. Translating gives CASSLPEGLKYF.

Notes on this clonotype: A much more abundant neighbour one base away suggests this may be a read error. The J gene is TRBJ2-5, the V gene TRBV20-1; D is unresolved. From germline, CDR1 is DFQATT and CDR2 SNEGSKA (reference sequence). CDR3 length: 11 residues. The V and J ends lost 0 bases and 2 bases respectively, with 1 base between them. The CDR3 DNA sequence: TGCAGTGCTAGAGAACAAGAGACCCAGTACTTC. Amino acid sequence: CSAREQETQYF.

This clonotype was counted at least ten times. This chain connects TRBV29-1 to TRBJ2-1, with D possibly being TRBD1 or TRBD2 (6 bases each). The CDR3 loop spans 12 amino acids. The germline V and J ends were trimmed by 3 bases and 10 bases, with 13 bases remaining between them. CDR1 is SQVTM and CDR2 is ANQGSEA in the germline V gene. Written as DNA, the CDR3 is TGCAGCGTTGAGGGGGGCCCAGTGGAGCAGTTCTTC. Protein: CSVEGGPVEQFF.

This clonotype was picked up a small number of times. The rearrangement uses TRBV7-9 and TRBJ2-3, with 9 nucleotides matching TRBD1. The germline gives CDR1 SEHNR, CDR2 FQNEAQ (reference sequence). The CDR3 consists of 16 residues. Losses at the gene ends were 6 bases for V and 1 base for J; bases not matched to a gene: 8. The CDR3 region has the DNA TGTGCCAGCAGAGGAACAGGGGGCGCGGGCACAGATACGCAGTATTTT. Translating it yields CASRGTGGAGTDTQYF. Full variable domain (missing parts from reference TRBV7-9 and TRBJ2-3): DTGVSQNPRHKITKRGQNVTFRCDPISEHNRLYWYRQTLGQGPEFLTYFQNEAQLEKSRLLSDRFSAERPKGSFSTLEIQRTEQGDSAMYLCASRGTGGAGTDTQYFGPGTRLTVL.